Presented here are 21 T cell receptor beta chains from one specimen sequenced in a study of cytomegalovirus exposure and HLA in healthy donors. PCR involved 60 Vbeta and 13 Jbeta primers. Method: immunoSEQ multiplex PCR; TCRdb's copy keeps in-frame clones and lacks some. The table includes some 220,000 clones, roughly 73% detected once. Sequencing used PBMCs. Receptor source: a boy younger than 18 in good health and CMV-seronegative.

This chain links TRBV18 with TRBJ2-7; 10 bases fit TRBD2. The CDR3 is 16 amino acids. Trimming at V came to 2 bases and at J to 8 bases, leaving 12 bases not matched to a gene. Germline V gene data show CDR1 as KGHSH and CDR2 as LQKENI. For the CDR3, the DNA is TGTGCCAGCTCACCAGGGTTAGCGGGGGGCCCTGATAAGCAGTACTTC. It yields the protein CASSPGLAGGPDKQYF.

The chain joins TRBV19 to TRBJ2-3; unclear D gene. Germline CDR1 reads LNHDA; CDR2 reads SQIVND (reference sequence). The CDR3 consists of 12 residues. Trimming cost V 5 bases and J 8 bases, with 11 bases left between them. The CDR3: CASSPRPGTQYF. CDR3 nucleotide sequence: TGTGCCAGTAGTCCGAGACCAGGTACGCAGTATTTT.

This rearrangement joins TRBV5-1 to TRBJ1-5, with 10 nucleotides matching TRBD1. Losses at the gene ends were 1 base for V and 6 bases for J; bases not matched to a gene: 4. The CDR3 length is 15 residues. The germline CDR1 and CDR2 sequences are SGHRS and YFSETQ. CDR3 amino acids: CASSLNGDRGQPQHF. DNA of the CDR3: TGCGCCAGCAGCTTGAATGGGGACAGGGGTCAGCCCCAGCATTTT.

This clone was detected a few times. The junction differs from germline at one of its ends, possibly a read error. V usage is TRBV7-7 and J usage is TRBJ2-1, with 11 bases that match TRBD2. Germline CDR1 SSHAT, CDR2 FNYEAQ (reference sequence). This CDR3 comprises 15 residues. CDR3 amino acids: CASSLGLADYNEQFF. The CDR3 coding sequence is TGTGCTAGCAGCCTGGGACTAGCGGATTACAATGAGCAGTTCTTC.

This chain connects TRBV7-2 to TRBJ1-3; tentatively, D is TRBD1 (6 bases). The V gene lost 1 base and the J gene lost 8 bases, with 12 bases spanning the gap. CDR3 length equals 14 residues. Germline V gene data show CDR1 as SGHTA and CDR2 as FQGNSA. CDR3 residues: CASSLGRGWDTIYF. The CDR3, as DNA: TGTGCCAGCAGCTTAGGCAGGGGATGGGACACCATATATTTT.

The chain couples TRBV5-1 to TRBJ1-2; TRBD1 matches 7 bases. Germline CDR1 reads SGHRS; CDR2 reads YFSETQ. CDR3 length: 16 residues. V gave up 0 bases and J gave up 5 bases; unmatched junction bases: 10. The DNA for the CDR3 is TGCGCCAGCAGCTTGGGACAGGGCTCCTTAGTGTATGGCTACACCTTC. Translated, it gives CASSLGQGSLVYGYTF.

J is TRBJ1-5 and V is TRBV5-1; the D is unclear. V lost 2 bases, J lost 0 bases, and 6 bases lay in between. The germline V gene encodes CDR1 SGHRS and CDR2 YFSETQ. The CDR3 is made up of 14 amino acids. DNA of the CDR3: TGCGCCAGCAGCTTCCGGTATAGCAATCAGCCCCAGCATTTT. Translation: CASSFRYSNQPQHF.

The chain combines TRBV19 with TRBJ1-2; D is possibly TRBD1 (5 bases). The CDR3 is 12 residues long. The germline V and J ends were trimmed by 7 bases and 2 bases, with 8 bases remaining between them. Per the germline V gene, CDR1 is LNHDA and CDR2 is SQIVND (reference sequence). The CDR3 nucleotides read TGTGCCAGTACAGGGCCCAACTATGGCTACACCTTC. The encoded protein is CASTGPNYGYTF.

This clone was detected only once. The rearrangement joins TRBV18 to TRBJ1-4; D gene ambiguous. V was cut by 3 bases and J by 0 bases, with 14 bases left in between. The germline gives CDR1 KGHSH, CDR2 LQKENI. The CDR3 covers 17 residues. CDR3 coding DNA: TGTGCCAGCTCACCGGCGACGGGATTAACAACTAATGAAAAACTGTTTTTT. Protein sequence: CASSPATGLTTNEKLFF.

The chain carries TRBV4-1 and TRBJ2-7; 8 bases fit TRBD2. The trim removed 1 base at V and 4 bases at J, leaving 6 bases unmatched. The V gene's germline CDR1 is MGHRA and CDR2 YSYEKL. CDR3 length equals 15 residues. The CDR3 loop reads CASSQGFGGAYEQYF. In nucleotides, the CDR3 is TGCGCCAGCAGCCAAGGATTCGGGGGGGCTTACGAGCAGTACTTC.

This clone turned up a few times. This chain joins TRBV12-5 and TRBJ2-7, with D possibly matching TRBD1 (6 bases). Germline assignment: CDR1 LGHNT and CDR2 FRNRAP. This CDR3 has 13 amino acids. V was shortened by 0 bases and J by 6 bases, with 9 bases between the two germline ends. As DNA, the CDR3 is TGTGCTAGTGGTTTGGTAAAGGGGGTCGAGCAGTACTTC. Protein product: CASGLVKGVEQYF.

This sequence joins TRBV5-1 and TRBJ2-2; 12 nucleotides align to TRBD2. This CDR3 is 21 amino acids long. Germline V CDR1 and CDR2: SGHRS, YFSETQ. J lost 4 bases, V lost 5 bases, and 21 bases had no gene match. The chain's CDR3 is CASRWGTRLAGGPLGTGELFF. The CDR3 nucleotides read TGCGCCAGCAGATGGGGGACCCGTCTAGCGGGGGGGCCCTTGGGCACCGGGGAGCTGTTTTTT.

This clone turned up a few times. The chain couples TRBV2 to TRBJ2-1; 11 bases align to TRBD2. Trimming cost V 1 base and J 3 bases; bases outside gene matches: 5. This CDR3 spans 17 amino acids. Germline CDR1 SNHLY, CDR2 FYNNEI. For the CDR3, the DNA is TGTGCCAGCAGTGAAGGGAGACTAGCGGGGTTCTACAATGAGCAGTTCTTC. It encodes CASSEGRLAGFYNEQFF. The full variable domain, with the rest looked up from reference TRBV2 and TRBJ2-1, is EPEVTQTPSHQVTQMGQEVILRCVPISNHLYFYWYRQILGQKVEFLVSFYNNEISEKSEIFDDQFSVERPDGSNFTLKIRSTKLEDSAMYFCASSEGRLAGFYNEQFFGPGTRLTVL.

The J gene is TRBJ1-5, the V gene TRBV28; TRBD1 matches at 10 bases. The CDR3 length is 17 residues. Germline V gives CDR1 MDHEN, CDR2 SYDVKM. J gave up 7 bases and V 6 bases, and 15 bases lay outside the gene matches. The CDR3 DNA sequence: TGTGCCAGCAGGCCTACCCCCGGGACAGGGGAGGGGCAGCCCCAGCATTTT. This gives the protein CASRPTPGTGEGQPQHF.

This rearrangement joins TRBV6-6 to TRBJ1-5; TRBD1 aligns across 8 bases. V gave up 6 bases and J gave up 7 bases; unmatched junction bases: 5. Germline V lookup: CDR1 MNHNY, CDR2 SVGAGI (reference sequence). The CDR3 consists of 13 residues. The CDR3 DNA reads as TGTGCCAGCAGCCCGGACAGGGTCCAGCCCCAGCATTTT. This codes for CASSPDRVQPQHF.

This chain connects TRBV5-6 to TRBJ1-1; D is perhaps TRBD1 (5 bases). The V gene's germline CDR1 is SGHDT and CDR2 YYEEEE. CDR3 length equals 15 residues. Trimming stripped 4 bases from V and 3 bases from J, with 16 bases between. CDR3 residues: CASSRGPGRYTEAFF. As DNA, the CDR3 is TGTGCCAGCAGCCGGGGACCGGGGAGGTACACTGAAGCTTTCTTT.

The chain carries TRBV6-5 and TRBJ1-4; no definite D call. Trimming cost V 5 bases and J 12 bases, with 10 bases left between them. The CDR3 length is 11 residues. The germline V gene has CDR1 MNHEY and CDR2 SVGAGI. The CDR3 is CASSRGAELFF. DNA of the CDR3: TGTGCCAGCAGTCGGGGAGCGGAACTGTTTTTT.

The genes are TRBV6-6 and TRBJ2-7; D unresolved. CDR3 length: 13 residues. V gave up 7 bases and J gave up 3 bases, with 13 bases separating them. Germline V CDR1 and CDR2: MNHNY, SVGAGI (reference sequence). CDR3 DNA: TGTGCCAGCACCGAAAGGAGCTACTACGAGCAGTACTTC. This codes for CASTERSYYEQYF.

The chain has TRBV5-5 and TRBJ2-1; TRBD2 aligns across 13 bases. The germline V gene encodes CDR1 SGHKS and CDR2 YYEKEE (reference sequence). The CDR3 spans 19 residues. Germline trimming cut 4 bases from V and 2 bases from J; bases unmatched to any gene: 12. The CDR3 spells CASSPPGLAGMGAYNEQFF. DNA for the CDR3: TGTGCCAGCAGCCCGCCGGGACTAGCGGGGATGGGCGCCTACAATGAGCAGTTCTTC.

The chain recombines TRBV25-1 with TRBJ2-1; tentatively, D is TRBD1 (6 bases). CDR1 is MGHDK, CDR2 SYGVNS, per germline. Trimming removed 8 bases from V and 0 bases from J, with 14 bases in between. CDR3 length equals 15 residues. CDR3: CASSPQQGSYNEQFF. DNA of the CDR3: TGTGCCAGCTCACCCCAACAGGGCTCCTACAATGAGCAGTTCTTC. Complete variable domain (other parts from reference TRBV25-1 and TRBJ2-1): EADIYQTPRYLVIGTGKKITLECSQTMGHDKMYWYQQDPGMELHLIHYSYGVNSTEKGDLSSESTVSRIRTEHFPLTLESARPSHTSQYLCASSPQQGSYNEQFFGPGTRLTVL.

CDR3 amino acids: CASSFLGQDYGYTF. CDR3 sequence (DNA): TGTGCCAGCAGTTTCTTGGGACAGGACTATGGCTACACCTTC. The chain employs TRBV27 and TRBJ1-2, with 8 bases aligning to TRBD1. The CDR3 extends over 14 amino acids. J was trimmed by 3 bases and V by 3 bases; bases with no gene match: 3. Per the germline V gene, CDR1 is MNHEY and CDR2 is SMNVEV (reference sequence).